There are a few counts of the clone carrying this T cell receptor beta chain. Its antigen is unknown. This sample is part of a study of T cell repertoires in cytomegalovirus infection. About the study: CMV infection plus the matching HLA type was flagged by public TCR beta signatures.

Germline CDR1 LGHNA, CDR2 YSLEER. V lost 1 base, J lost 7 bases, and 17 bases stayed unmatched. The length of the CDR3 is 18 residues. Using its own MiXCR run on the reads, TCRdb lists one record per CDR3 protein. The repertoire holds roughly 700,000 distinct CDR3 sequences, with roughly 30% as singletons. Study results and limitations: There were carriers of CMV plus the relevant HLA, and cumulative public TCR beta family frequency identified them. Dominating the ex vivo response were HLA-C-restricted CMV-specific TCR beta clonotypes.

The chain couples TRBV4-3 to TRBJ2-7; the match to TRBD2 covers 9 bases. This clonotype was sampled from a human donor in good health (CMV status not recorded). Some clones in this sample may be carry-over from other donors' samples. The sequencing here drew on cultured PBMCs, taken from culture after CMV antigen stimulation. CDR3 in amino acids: CASSQGRGRGLASREQYF. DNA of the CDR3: TGCGCCAGCAGCCAAGGCCGGGGGAGGGGACTAGCTTCGAGGGAGCAGTACTTC.